What follows are 20 T cell receptor beta chains derived from one specimen sequenced in a study of blood T cell repertoires in COVID-19. Clones were read by immunoSEQ multiplex PCR, and TCRdb kept only the in-frame ones, dropping some. The profile shows about 300,000 clones, 89% of them singletons. Sequencing used peripheral blood. These receptors were collected from a woman aged 25 to 45 with COVID-19, enrolled during active disease.

This chain links TRBV4-2 with TRBJ1-2; 9 bases agree with TRBD1. The germline V gene has CDR1 LGHNA and CDR2 YNFKEQ. V was pared by 1 base and J by 8 bases, with 2 bases of the junction left unmatched. The CDR3 length is 13 residues. CDR3 nucleotide sequence: TGTGCCAGCAGCCAAGGTACAGGGGGCGGCTACACCTTC. Residues: CASSQGTGGGYTF.

The V call is TRBV11-2, the J call TRBJ1-3; D not resolved. This CDR3 is 15 amino acids long. The germline V and J ends were trimmed by 1 base and 9 bases, with 16 bases remaining between them. Per the germline V gene, CDR1 is SGHAT and CDR2 is FQNNGV. The chain's CDR3 is CASSLAAGFVATIYF. CDR3 in DNA: TGTGCCAGCAGCTTAGCGGCCGGGTTCGTGGCCACCATATATTTT. Based on the CDR3 plus reference TRBV11-2 and TRBJ1-3, the full variable domain is EAGVAQSPRYKIIEKRQSVAFWCNPISGHATLYWYQQILGQGPKLLIQFQNNGVVDDSQLPKDRFSAERLKGVDSTLKIQPAKLEDSAVYLCASSLAAGFVATIYFGEGSWLTVV.

The chain joins TRBV19 to TRBJ1-1; no clear D. The CDR3 sequence is 13 residues long. V lost 5 bases and J lost 1, with 8 bases in between. Per germline, CDR1 LNHDA and CDR2 SQIVND (reference sequence). CDR3 region: CASSVTANTEAFF. In nucleotides, the CDR3 is TGTGCCAGTAGTGTAACAGCGAACACTGAAGCTTTCTTT.

The chain links TRBV13 to TRBJ2-5, with 7 bases matching TRBD1. CDR1 and CDR2 (germline): PRHDT, FYEKMQ (reference sequence). CDR3 length: 14 residues. With 5 bases clipped from V and 4 bases from J, the junction kept 7 bases outside the gene matches. CDR3 region: CASSRPGTAETQYF. In DNA, the CDR3 is TGTGCCAGCAGCAGGCCCGGGACAGCAGAGACCCAGTACTTC.

The rearrangement joins TRBV7-9 to TRBJ2-5, with D tentatively TRBD1 (5 bases). Germline CDR1 SEHNR, CDR2 FQNEAQ (reference sequence). Trimming took 2 bases from V and 0 from J, leaving 7 bases between them. The CDR3 is 14 amino acids. The CDR3 is CASSLRQYQETQYF. The CDR3, as DNA: TGTGCCAGCAGCTTACGACAGTACCAAGAGACCCAGTACTTC. The entire variable domain, with the rest obtained from reference TRBV7-9 and TRBJ2-5, is as follows: DTGVSQNPRHKITKRGQNVTFRCDPISEHNRLYWYRQTLGQGPEFLTYFQNEAQLEKSRLLSDRFSAERPKGSFSTLEIQRTEQGDSAMYLCASSLRQYQETQYFGPGTRLLVL.

The chain is built from TRBV5-4 and TRBJ2-3; 9 positions match TRBD2. There are 17 residues in the CDR3. The trim removed 4 bases at V and 4 bases at J, leaving 13 bases unmatched. From germline, CDR1 is SGHNT and CDR2 YYREEE (reference sequence). CDR3: CASSPSRGGGGPDTQYF. CDR3 bases: TGTGCCAGCAGCCCCAGCCGGGGCGGGGGGGGTCCAGATACGCAGTATTTT.

The chain employs TRBV28 and TRBJ1-4; 9 nucleotides match TRBD1. CDR3 size: 13 residues. Germline loops: CDR1 MDHEN, CDR2 SYDVKM. V was clipped by 6 bases and J by 8 bases; unmatched bases: 4. CDR3 residues: CASRGQGEEKLFF. The CDR3 bases are TGTGCCAGCAGGGGACAGGGAGAAGAAAAACTGTTTTTT.

This chain joins TRBV7-2 and TRBJ1-3; D is unresolved. Per the germline V gene, CDR1 is SGHTA and CDR2 is FQGNSA. The V and J ends lost 3 bases and 2 bases respectively, with 11 bases between them. The length of the CDR3 is 15 residues. CDR3 sequence (DNA): TGTGCCAGCAGCTTGGAGGTATTAGCTGGAAACACCATATATTTT. As protein: CASSLEVLAGNTIYF. Full variable domain (missing parts from reference TRBV7-2 and TRBJ1-3): GAGVSQSPSNKVTEKGKDVELRCDPISGHTALYWYRQSLGQGLEFLIYFQGNSAPDKSGLPSDRFSAERTGGSVSTLTIQRTQQEDSAVYLCASSLEVLAGNTIYFGEGSWLTVV.

CDR3 region: CASSALGLAGATSYNEQFF. Written as DNA, the CDR3 is TGTGCCAGCAGTGCCTTAGGACTAGCGGGGGCTACCTCCTACAATGAGCAGTTCTTC. The J gene is TRBJ2-1, the V gene TRBV6-4; 13 positions agree with TRBD2. V shed 4 bases and J 0 bases; nucleotides not matched to a gene: 9. Germline loops: CDR1 MRHNA, CDR2 SNTAGT. The CDR3 loop spans 19 amino acids.

The chain carries TRBV5-1 and TRBJ1-1; D perhaps matches TRBD1 (6 bases). V lost 0 bases, J lost 4 bases, and 13 bases lay in between. This CDR3 contains 15 residues. CDR1 and CDR2 from the germline V gene are SGHRS and YFSETQ. CDR3 amino acids: CASSLVGGLGTEAFF. In DNA form, the CDR3 reads TGCGCCAGCAGCTTGGTAGGGGGTTTAGGCACTGAAGCTTTCTTT.

The V call is TRBV7-2, the J call TRBJ1-2; D gene ambiguous. V was shortened by 4 bases and J by 2 bases, with 11 bases between the two germline ends. The CDR3 length is 14 residues. The germline V gene encodes CDR1 SGHTA and CDR2 FQGNSA. Here the CDR3 DNA reads TGTGCCAGCAGCTCTAACCGGGGAAACTATGGCTACACCTTC. The encoded protein is CASSSNRGNYGYTF.

This clone was seen only once. The chain carries TRBV5-1 and TRBJ2-2; the match to TRBD1 covers 9 bases. Losses at the gene ends were 4 bases for V and 5 bases for J; bases not matched to a gene: 9. The CDR3 consists of 16 residues. From germline, CDR1 is SGHRS and CDR2 YFSETQ. DNA for the CDR3: TGCGCCAGCAGCCGCGGGACAGGGAGACCAACCGGGGAGCTGTTTTTT. Its translation is CASSRGTGRPTGELFF.

This clone was seen a handful of times. The chain recombines TRBV18 with TRBJ1-1; the match to TRBD1 covers 10 bases. The CDR3 totals 14 residues. J gave up 7 bases and V 3 bases, and 5 bases lay outside the gene matches. The germline CDR1 and CDR2 sequences are KGHSH and LQKENI. CDR3 residues: CASSPGQGFGEAFF. CDR3 in DNA: TGTGCCAGCTCACCGGGACAGGGGTTTGGTGAAGCTTTCTTT.

V gene TRBV11-2 combines with J gene TRBJ2-5; TRBD2 matches at 9 bases. The ends lost 5 bases at V and 4 bases at J; junction bases unmatched: 5. The CDR3 sequence is 14 residues long. From germline, CDR1 is SGHAT and CDR2 FQNNGV. Here the CDR3 reads CASSRLAGLETQYF. CDR3 coding DNA: TGTGCCAGCAGCCGTCTAGCGGGGCTAGAGACCCAGTACTTC.

This chain connects TRBV16 to TRBJ2-4, with D possibly TRBD2 on 6 matching bases. V was shortened by 4 bases and J by 7 bases, with 14 bases between the two germline ends. The length of the CDR3 is 14 residues. CDR1 is KGHSY, CDR2 FQNENV, per germline. CDR3 nucleotide sequence: TGTGCCAGCAGCCGGGCGGGAATTCAGAACATTCAGTACTTC. It encodes CASSRAGIQNIQYF.

The chain combines TRBV2 with TRBJ1-1, with D possibly matching TRBD1 (6 bases). CDR3 size: 13 residues. V was clipped by 6 bases and J by 3 bases, with 11 bases between them. Germline CDR1 is SNHLY and CDR2 is FYNNEI. The CDR3 DNA reads TGTGCCAGCAGAACAGGGATTTACACTGAAGCTTTCTTT. Translated, it gives CASRTGIYTEAFF.

This clone appeared a single time. The chain combines TRBV7-8 with TRBJ1-1; D is possibly TRBD1 (6 bases). The germline gives CDR1 SGHVS, CDR2 FQNEAQ. The ends were cut back, 6 bases at V and 2 bases at J, with 16 bases in the middle. This CDR3 comprises 15 residues. This CDR3 reads CASRLQGRGNTEAFF. Written as DNA, the CDR3 is TGTGCCAGCAGGTTACAGGGAAGGGGAAACACTGAAGCTTTCTTT.

V is TRBV6-1 and J is TRBJ1-5; D not resolved. The germline CDR1 and CDR2 sequences are MNHNS and SASEGT. The CDR3 extends over 16 amino acids. Trimming pared 1 base from V and 3 bases from J, leaving 13 bases between. CDR3 amino acids: CASSEGVAGLNQPQHF. The CDR3 nucleotides are TGTGCCAGCAGTGAAGGGGTGGCGGGTCTCAATCAGCCCCAGCATTTT.

The rearrangement joins TRBV19 to TRBJ2-3, with 9 bases aligning to TRBD1. CDR3 length: 14 residues. Germline V gives CDR1 LNHDA, CDR2 SQIVND (reference sequence). Trimming took 6 bases from V and 0 from J; bases not matched to a gene: 1. The CDR3 is CASRQGASTDTQYF. In DNA form, the CDR3 reads TGTGCCAGTAGACAGGGGGCTAGCACAGATACGCAGTATTTT.

The chain has TRBV2 and TRBJ1-1, with D perhaps matching TRBD1 (5 bases). The germline V and J ends were trimmed by 5 bases and 1 base, with 11 bases remaining between them. The CDR3 consists of 14 residues. The germline gives CDR1 SNHLY, CDR2 FYNNEI. CDR3 coding DNA: TGTGCCAGCAGTTTCGGGGGGACGAACACTGAAGCTTTCTTT. Translation: CASSFGGTNTEAFF.